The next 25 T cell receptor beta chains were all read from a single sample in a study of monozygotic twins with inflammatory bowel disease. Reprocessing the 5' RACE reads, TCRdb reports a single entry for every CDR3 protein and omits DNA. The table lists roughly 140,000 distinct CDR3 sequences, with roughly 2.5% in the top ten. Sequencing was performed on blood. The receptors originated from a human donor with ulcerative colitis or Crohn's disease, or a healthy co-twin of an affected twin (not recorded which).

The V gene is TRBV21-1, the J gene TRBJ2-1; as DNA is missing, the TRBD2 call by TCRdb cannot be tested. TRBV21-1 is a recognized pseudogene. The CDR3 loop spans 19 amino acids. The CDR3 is CASSNWRLEAGEIRNEQFF.

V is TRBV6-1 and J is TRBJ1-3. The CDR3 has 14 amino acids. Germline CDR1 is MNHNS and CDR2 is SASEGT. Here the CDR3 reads CASRAAGTGNTIYF.

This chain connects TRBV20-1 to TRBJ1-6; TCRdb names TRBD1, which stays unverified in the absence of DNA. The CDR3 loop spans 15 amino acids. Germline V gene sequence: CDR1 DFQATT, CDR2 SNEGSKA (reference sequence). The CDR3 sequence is CSASNQGAGNSPLHF.

Here the CDR3 reads CASSWGTGSSYEQYF. The rearrangement links TRBV5-4 to TRBJ2-7; TCRdb's assignment of TRBD1 cannot be checked, as there is no DNA. Germline CDR1 SGHNT, CDR2 YYREEE (reference sequence). The CDR3 extends over 15 amino acids.

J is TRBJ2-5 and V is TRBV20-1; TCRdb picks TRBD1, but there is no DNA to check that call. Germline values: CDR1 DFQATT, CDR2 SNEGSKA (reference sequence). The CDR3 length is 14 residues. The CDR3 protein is CSARGRQGRETQYF.

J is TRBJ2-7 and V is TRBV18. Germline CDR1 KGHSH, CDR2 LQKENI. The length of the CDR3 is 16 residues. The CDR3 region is CASSPRESGRSYEQYF.

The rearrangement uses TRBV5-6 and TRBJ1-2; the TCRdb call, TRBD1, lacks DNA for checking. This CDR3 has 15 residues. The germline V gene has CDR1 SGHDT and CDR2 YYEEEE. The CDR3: CASSLPPGGPYGYTF. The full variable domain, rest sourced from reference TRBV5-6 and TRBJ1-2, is DAGVTQSPTHLIKTRGQQVTLRCSPKSGHDTVSWYQQALGQGPQFIFQYYEEEERQRGNFPDRFSGHQFPNYSSELNVNALLLGDSALYLCASSLPPGGPYGYTFGSGTRLTVV.

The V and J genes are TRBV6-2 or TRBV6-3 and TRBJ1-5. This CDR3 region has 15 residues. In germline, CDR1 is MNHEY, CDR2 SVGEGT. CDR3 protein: CASSYRGRSNQPQHF.

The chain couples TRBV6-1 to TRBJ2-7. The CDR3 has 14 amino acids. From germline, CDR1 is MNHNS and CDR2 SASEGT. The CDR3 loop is CASSESGGSYEQYF.

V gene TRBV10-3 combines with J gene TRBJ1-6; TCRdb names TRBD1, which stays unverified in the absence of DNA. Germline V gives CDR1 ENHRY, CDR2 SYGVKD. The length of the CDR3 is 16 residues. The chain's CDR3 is CAIRGDGSSYNSPLHF.

The CDR3 is CASGHRDRKSNEQYF. The genes are TRBV13 and TRBJ2-7; lacking DNA, the TRBD1 call made by TCRdb goes unchecked. This CDR3 spans 15 amino acids. Per the germline V gene, CDR1 is PRHDT and CDR2 is FYEKMQ (reference sequence).

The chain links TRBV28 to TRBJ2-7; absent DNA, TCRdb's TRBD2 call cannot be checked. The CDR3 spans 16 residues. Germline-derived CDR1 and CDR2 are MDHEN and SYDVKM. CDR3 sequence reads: CASSPSRGRARYEQYF.

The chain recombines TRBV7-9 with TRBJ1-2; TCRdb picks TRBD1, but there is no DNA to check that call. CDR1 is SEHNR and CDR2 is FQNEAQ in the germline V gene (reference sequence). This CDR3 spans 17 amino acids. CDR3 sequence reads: CASSARLRDRGSYGYTF.

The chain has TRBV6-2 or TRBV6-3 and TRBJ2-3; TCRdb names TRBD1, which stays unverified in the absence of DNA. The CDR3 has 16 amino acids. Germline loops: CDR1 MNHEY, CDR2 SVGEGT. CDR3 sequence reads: CASNRFGTGVTDTQYF.

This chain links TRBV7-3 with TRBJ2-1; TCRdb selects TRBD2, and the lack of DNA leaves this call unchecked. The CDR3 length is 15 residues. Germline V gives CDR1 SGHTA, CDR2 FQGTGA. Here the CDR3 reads CASSSSGGSYNEQFF.

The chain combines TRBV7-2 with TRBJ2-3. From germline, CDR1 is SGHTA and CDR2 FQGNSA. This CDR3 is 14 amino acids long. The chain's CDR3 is CASSLAQITDTQYF. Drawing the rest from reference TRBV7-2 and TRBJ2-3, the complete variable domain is GAGVSQSPSNKVTEKGKDVELRCDPISGHTALYWYRQSLGQGLEFLIYFQGNSAPDKSGLPSDRFSAERTGGSVSTLTIQRTQQEDSAVYLCASSLAQITDTQYFGPGTRLTVL.

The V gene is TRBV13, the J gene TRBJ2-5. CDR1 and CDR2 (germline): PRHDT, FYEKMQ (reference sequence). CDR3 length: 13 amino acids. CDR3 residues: CASSFPMRKTQYF. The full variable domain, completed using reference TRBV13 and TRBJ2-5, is AAGVIQSPRHLIKEKRETATLKCYPIPRHDTVYWYQQGPGQDPQFLISFYEKMQSDKGSIPDRFSAQQFSDYHSELNMSSLELGDSALYFCASSFPMRKTQYFGPGTRLLVL.

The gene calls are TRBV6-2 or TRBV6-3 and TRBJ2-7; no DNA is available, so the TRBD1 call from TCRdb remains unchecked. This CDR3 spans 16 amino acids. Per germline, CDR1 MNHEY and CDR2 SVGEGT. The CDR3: CASSYDAALLGYEQYF.

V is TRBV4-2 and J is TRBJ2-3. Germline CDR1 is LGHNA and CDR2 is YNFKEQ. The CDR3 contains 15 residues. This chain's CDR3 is CASSQDLARVDTQYF.

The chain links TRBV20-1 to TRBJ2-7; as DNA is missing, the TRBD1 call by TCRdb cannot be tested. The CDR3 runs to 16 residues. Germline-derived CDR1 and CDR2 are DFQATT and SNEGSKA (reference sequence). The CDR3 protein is CSAYESGTGNNYEQYF.

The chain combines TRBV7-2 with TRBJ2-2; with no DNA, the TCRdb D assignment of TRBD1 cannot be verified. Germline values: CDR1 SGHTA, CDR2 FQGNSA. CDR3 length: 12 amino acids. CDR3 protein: CASSLQGGELFF.

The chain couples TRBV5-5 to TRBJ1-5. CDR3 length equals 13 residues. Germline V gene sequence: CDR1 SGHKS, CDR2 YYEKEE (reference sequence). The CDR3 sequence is CASSFNGNQPQHF.

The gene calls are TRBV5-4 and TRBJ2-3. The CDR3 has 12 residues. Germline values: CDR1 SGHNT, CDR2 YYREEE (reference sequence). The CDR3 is CASSLESDTQYF. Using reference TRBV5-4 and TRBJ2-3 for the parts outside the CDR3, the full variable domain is ETGVTQSPTHLIKTRGQQVTLRCSSQSGHNTVSWYQQALGQGPQFIFQYYREEENGRGNFPPRFSGLQFPNYSSELNVNALELDDSALYLCASSLESDTQYFGPGTRLTVL.

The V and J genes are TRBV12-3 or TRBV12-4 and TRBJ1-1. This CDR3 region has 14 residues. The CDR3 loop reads CASTLRAGNTEAFF.

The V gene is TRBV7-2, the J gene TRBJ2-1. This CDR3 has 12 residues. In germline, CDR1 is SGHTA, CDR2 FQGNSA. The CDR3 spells CASSLIGNEQFF.